In its sample, the clone carrying this T cell receptor (beta chain) was seen many times. Its antigen is not known. The authors built TCR beta libraries using iRepertoire HTBI primers and Arm-PCR of CDR3 regions. TCRdb re-called the multiplex PCR reads through MiXCR, storing one row per CDR3 protein. The data contain 350,000 to 500,000 distinct CDR3 sequences, about 17% of them singletons. Indicated time point: newly diagnosed GD, antithyroid drugs for less than 3 months. After RNA was extracted from PBMCs, the TCR library was made from it. Per the germline V gene, CDR1 is DFQATT and CDR2 is SNEGSKA (reference sequence). V trimming: 0 bases; J trimming: 5 bases; junction bases outside the gene matches: 10. There are 17 residues in the CDR3. This sample was taken from a study of regulatory T cells in long-lasting Graves disease. Whole-study results and caveats: Persistent disease favored TRBV28, TRBJ1-2 and TRBJ2-5.

A further study also used this sample, focusing on T cells in Graves' hyperthyroidism and ophthalmopathy. That source notes: Stable Graves' hyperthyroidism denoted no ophthalmopathy progression over 18 months.

The receptor was derived from a woman between 18 and 29 years old with Graves disease. V usage is TRBV20-1 and J usage is TRBJ2-7, with 13 bases matching TRBD2. Sequencing was performed on peripheral blood mononuclear cells (PBMCs), taken at new diagnosis, from a patient treated with antithyroid drugs. CDR3: CSARDQRTSGRGDEQYF. The CDR3 bases are TGCAGTGCTAGAGACCAGAGGACTAGCGGGAGAGGGGACGAGCAGTACTTC.